The clone carrying this TCR beta chain is deemed medium-sized by its frequency. The antigen remains unidentified. This CDR3 is 11 amino acids long. Germline values: CDR1 PRHDT, CDR2 FYEKMQ (reference sequence). One tube held mixed TRB-A and TRB-B primer pools for touch-down PCR. After re-calling the multiplex PCR reads, TCRdb lists one entry per CDR3 protein, DNA absent. The ten most abundant clones cover around 8.3% of a sample with 5,000 to 7,500 distinct CDR3 sequences. The data derive from a study of T cell clusters in autoimmune cytopenias. Each sample's input was about 250 ng genomic DNA, 38,000 or so genome equivalents. Study-wide results and caveats: Physiological T cell clusters of healthy donors were apparently absent in primary autoimmune cytopenia patients. TRB repertoire shifts in secondary cytopenia and chronic lymphocytic leukemia mostly reflected lymphoma, not autoimmunity.

This TCR was recovered from a human donor with an autoimmune cytopenia or autoimmune hepatitis (not recorded which). Sequencing was performed on peripheral blood. The chain uses TRBV13 and TRBJ2-3. CDR3 amino acids: CASSLEVTQYF.